The T cell receptor beta chain described here comes from a study of early T cells in non-severe SARS-CoV-2 infection. TCRdb re-called the 5' RACE reads with MiXCR, one entry per CDR3 protein. The sample contains roughly 51,000 distinct CDR3 sequences, roughly 8.2% of which appear only once. CDR3 length: 19 amino acids. Trimming stripped 1 base from V and 2 bases from J, with 24 bases between. Germline values: CDR1 LGHNA, CDR2 YSLEER. The chain has TRBV4-3 and TRBJ2-7, with a weak D call TRBD2 (6 bases). The sequence came from an adult who was a healthcare worker with PCR-confirmed SARS-CoV-2 infection or an uninfected control (not recorded which). The sample in question was whole blood, obtained at baseline. CDR3 sequence (DNA): TGCGCCAGCAGCCAAGGGCCGGCGGGATCTGGGGGAGGCCCCTACGAGCAGTACTTC. This codes for CASSQGPAGSGGGPYEQYF.